The 13 T cell receptor beta chains listed next were all sequenced from one sample in a study of blood T cell repertoires in COVID-19. The data were produced by immunoSEQ multiplex PCR, yet TCRdb's version contains in-frame clones alone and is incomplete. The data contain 120,000 to 150,000 clones, roughly four fifths of them singletons. The sequencing sample was made of PBMCs or T cells enriched from blood (not recorded which). These receptors were collected from a woman aged 50 to 60 with acute COVID-19.

The rearrangement uses TRBV5-1 and TRBJ2-3; TRBD2 aligns across 16 bases. V shed 4 bases and J 4 bases; nucleotides not matched to a gene: 3. Germline loops: CDR1 SGHRS, CDR2 YFSETQ. The length of the CDR3 is 16 residues. CDR3 DNA: TGCGCCAGCAGCCAGGGACTAGCGGGAGGGCCAGATACGCAGTATTTT. Translating gives CASSQGLAGGPDTQYF.

The rearrangement joins TRBV11-2 to TRBJ2-7; 10 nucleotides align to TRBD2. After removal of 5 bases from V and 2 bases from J, the junction contained 6 bases not matched to a gene. CDR3 length equals 15 residues. The V gene's germline CDR1 is SGHAT and CDR2 FQNNGV. CDR3 nucleotide sequence: TGTGCCAGCAGCATGACTAGCGGGCCTACCTACGAGCAGTACTTC. It is translated as CASSMTSGPTYEQYF.

This sequence joins TRBV9 and TRBJ1-1; the D is unclear. This CDR3 comprises 16 residues. CDR1 and CDR2 from the germline V gene are SGDLS and YYNGEE. Trimming pared 3 bases from V and 6 bases from J, leaving 21 bases between. In DNA, the CDR3 is TGTGCCAGCAGCGCCGGGATATCACAAAGAATGGCTGAAGCTTTCTTT. It encodes CASSAGISQRMAEAFF. The full variable domain, with the rest looked up from reference TRBV9 and TRBJ1-1, is DSGVTQTPKHLITATGQRVTLRCSPRSGDLSVYWYQQSLDQGLQFLIQYYNGEERAKGNILERFSAQQFPDLHSELNLSSLELGDSALYFCASSAGISQRMAEAFFGQGTRLTVV.

J is TRBJ2-1 and V is TRBV6-6, with TRBD2 matching over 10 bases. CDR1 is MNHNY, CDR2 SVGAGI, per germline (reference sequence). The CDR3 has 15 amino acids. V shed 6 bases and J 2 bases; nucleotides not matched to a gene: 4. In nucleotides, the CDR3 is TGTGCCAGCAGAAGACTAGCGGGTCCCTACAATGAGCAGTTCTTC. Encoded protein: CASRRLAGPYNEQFF.

This clone was observed a single time. The V call is TRBV10-1, the J call TRBJ1-1, with TRBD1 matching 9 bases. The CDR3 has 17 residues. With 8 bases clipped from V and 1 base from J, the junction kept 14 bases outside the gene matches. CDR1 is WNHNN and CDR2 is SYGVQD in the germline V gene (reference sequence). CDR3 bases: TGCGCCAGCGGGCAACCGGGACAGGGATCCGGGAACACTGAAGCTTTCTTT. The encoded protein is CASGQPGQGSGNTEAFF.

The rearrangement joins TRBV7-9 to TRBJ1-6; 8 positions match TRBD1. With 4 bases clipped from V and 7 bases from J, the junction kept 6 bases outside the gene matches. This CDR3 spans 15 amino acids. The germline V gene has CDR1 SEHNR and CDR2 FQNEAQ (reference sequence). Here the CDR3 DNA reads TGTGCCAGCAGCTCCAATGGACAGGGAAATTCACCCCTCCACTTT. Its protein is CASSSNGQGNSPLHF.

This clone counts as medium-sized. This sequence joins TRBV5-8 and TRBJ2-1; 8 bases map to TRBD1. The CDR3 is made up of 16 amino acids. Germline CDR1 is SGHTS and CDR2 is YDEGEE. The J segment lost 1 base and the V segment lost 1 base, leaving 4 bases of the junction unmatched. CDR3 region: CASSLRRTGSYNEQFF. CDR3 sequence (DNA): TGTGCCAGCAGCTTGCGGAGGACAGGGTCCTACAATGAGCAGTTCTTC.

V and J are TRBV28 and TRBJ1-1; 9 bases fit TRBD1. The CDR3 runs to 12 residues. V lost 7 bases and J lost 11; bases outside the gene matches: 8. From germline, CDR1 is MDHEN and CDR2 SYDVKM. CDR3 region: CASTPGQGRAFF. DNA of the CDR3: TGTGCCAGCACCCCCGGACAGGGGCGGGCTTTCTTT.

The chain is built from TRBV4-2 and TRBJ2-1; TRBD2 agrees at 8 bases. J was trimmed by 1 base and V by 2 bases; bases with no gene match: 7. Germline V gene sequence: CDR1 LGHNA, CDR2 YNFKEQ. The CDR3 is made up of 17 amino acids. CDR3 coding DNA: TGTGCCAGCAGCCAATGTAGCGGGAATCGGTCCTACAATGAGCAGTTCTTC. Protein sequence: CASSQCSGNRSYNEQFF.

V is TRBV6-5 and J is TRBJ2-3, with D uncertain. Germline V lookup: CDR1 MNHEY, CDR2 SVGAGI. The CDR3 covers 12 residues. Trimming pared 6 bases from V and 3 bases from J, leaving 7 bases between. CDR3 residues: CASSPRTDTQYF. In DNA form, the CDR3 reads TGTGCCAGCAGCCCCCGGACAGATACGCAGTATTTT.

At least ten counts were recorded for this clone. The V and J genes are TRBV12-3 or TRBV12-4 and TRBJ2-1; no reliable D call. Trimming shortened V by 3 bases and J by 6 bases, and 9 bases separated the two germline ends. The CDR3 extends over 13 amino acids. The CDR3 protein is CASSFVTTNEQFF. CDR3 sequence (DNA): TGTGCCAGCAGTTTTGTAACTACCAATGAGCAGTTCTTC.

The V call is TRBV21-1, the J call TRBJ2-7; the table assigns TRBD2, which was not confirmed against the DNA. TRBV21-1 is shown as a pseudogene. The CDR3 loop spans 13 amino acids. The CDR3 DNA is TGTGCCAGCAGCCCGCGAGTGCTGGACTCCCAGTACTTC. It encodes CASSPRVLDSQYF.

This chain connects TRBV19 to TRBJ1-5; TRBD1 agrees at 8 bases. V dropped 6 bases and J dropped 6; count of bases not matched to a gene: 7. This CDR3 contains 14 residues. Germline V gene data show CDR1 as LNHDA and CDR2 as SQIVND (reference sequence). Written as DNA, the CDR3 is TGTGCCAGTAGGGACAGGGAGTGGAGTCAGCCCCAGCATTTT. Translating it yields CASRDREWSQPQHF. The complete variable domain, with remaining parts taken from reference TRBV19 and TRBJ1-5, reads DGGITQSPKYLFRKEGQNVTLSCEQNLNHDAMYWYRQDPGQGLRLIYYSQIVNDFQKGDIAEGYSVSREKKESFPLTVTSAQKNPTAFYLCASRDREWSQPQHFGDGTRLSIL.